This entry lists 31 T cell receptor beta chains sequenced from one sample in a study of cytomegalovirus exposure and HLA in healthy donors. PCR involved 60 Vbeta and 13 Jbeta primers. Profiling relied on immunoSEQ multiplex PCR, and the TCRdb table lists in-frame clones only, not all of them. The sample gives over 150,000 clones, approximately 80% of which show up once; around 5.6% is in the top ten. Sequencing was performed on PBMCs. Every receptor here comes from a woman aged 40 to 50 in good health and CMV-seropositive.

The chain links TRBV6-1 to TRBJ1-1, with 7 bases fitting TRBD1. The CDR3 extends over 14 amino acids. Germline V gene data show CDR1 as MNHNS and CDR2 as SASEGT. With 6 bases clipped from V and 8 bases from J, the junction kept 12 bases outside the gene matches. Written as DNA, the CDR3 is TGTGCCAGCAGGGCTAGCGGGAGGGGGCAAGAAGCTTTCTTT. Protein: CASRASGRGQEAFF.

This clone was counted a single time. Relative to the germline gene, one junction end is altered; a read error may explain this. The chain combines TRBV7-3 with TRBJ2-2; TRBD2 matches at 14 bases. The CDR3 extends over 22 amino acids. Germline CDR1 is SGHTA and CDR2 is FQGTGA. The CDR3 bases are TGTGCCAGCAGCCTAACGCACCCCCAGCGGACTAGCGGGAGGTTAAACACCGGGGAGCTGTTTTTT. Translating gives CASSLTHPQRTSGRLNTGELFF. The full variable domain, in which reference TRBV7-3 and TRBJ2-2 provide the parts outside the CDR3, is GAGVSQTPSNKVTEKGKYVELRCDPISGHTALYWYRQSLGQGPEFLIYFQGTGAADDSGLPNDRFFAVRPEGSVSTLKIQRTERGDSAVYLCASSLTHPQRTSGRLNTGELFFGEGSRLTVL.

This clone was recorded once. This chain connects TRBV28 to TRBJ2-1; possible D gene TRBD1, 6 bases. The length of the CDR3 is 15 residues. Deletions cut 5 bases from V and 4 bases from J, with 15 bases between. The germline CDR1 and CDR2 sequences are MDHEN and SYDVKM. The CDR3 protein is CASSLQGFLYNEQFF. CDR3 DNA sequence: TGTGCCAGCAGTCTCCAGGGGTTCCTTTACAATGAGCAGTTCTTC.

The chain carries TRBV7-9 and TRBJ2-1, with 14 bases that match TRBD2. Germline V CDR1 and CDR2: SEHNR, FQNEAQ (reference sequence). The CDR3 runs 19 residues. With V trimmed by 5 bases and J by 1 base, 10 bases remained unmatched. In nucleotides, the CDR3 is TGTGCCAGCAGCCCGTTAGGGACTAGCGGGGGTCGTTCCTACAATGAGCAGTTCTTC. Translated: CASSPLGTSGGRSYNEQFF. Based on the CDR3 plus reference TRBV7-9 and TRBJ2-1, the full variable domain is DTGVSQNPRHKITKRGQNVTFRCDPISEHNRLYWYRQTLGQGPEFLTYFQNEAQLEKSRLLSDRFSAERPKGSFSTLEIQRTEQGDSAMYLCASSPLGTSGGRSYNEQFFGPGTRLTVL.

V gene TRBV1 combines with J gene TRBJ2-1; the table names TRBD2, a call not compared with the DNA. TRBV1 is a listed pseudogene. This CDR3 contains 18 residues. CDR3 DNA: TGCACCAGCAGCCAATCCGGGGGACTAGCGGGAGTCTACAATGAGCAGTTCTTC. This gives the protein CTSSQSGGLAGVYNEQFF.

The chain combines TRBV7-3 with TRBJ2-5; 7 nucleotides agree with TRBD2. The germline V gene has CDR1 SGHTA and CDR2 FQGTGA. V gave up 2 bases and J gave up 5 bases; unmatched junction bases: 2. The CDR3 extends over 13 amino acids. This chain's CDR3 is CASSLEGGETQYF. The CDR3 nucleotides read TGTGCCAGCAGCTTAGAGGGAGGGGAGACCCAGTACTTC.

This chain uses TRBV30 with TRBJ1-2, with TRBD1 matching 11 bases. The V gene's germline CDR1 is GTSNPN and CDR2 SVGIG (reference sequence). Trimming removed 5 bases from V and 8 bases from J; junction bases left unmatched: 7. The CDR3 is 13 amino acids. CDR3 loop: CAWPGQGVGGYTF. CDR3 coding DNA: TGTGCCTGGCCGGGACAGGGGGTCGGAGGCTACACCTTC.

The genes are TRBV18 and TRBJ1-2, with TRBD1 matching over 7 bases. The CDR3 is 14 residues long. Unmatched junction bases numbered 9, after V lost 4 bases and J lost 7 bases. Germline V lookup: CDR1 KGHSH, CDR2 LQKENI. The CDR3 reads CASSQDRVSSGYTF. The DNA for the CDR3 is TGTGCCAGCTCACAAGACAGGGTCTCCTCTGGCTACACCTTC.

V usage is TRBV7-6 and J usage is TRBJ2-5; TRBD1 is a possible D gene (6 bases). Germline CDR1 reads SGHVS; CDR2 reads FNYEAQ. This CDR3 has 13 amino acids. With 3 bases removed from V and 11 bases from J, the gap between germline ends came to 16 bases. CDR3 loop: CASSFSRGHPQYF. The CDR3 region has the DNA TGTGCCAGCAGCTTTTCTAGGGGACATCCACAGTACTTC.

V is TRBV5-4 and J is TRBJ2-3; unclear D gene. With 1 base removed from V and 1 base from J, the gap between germline ends came to 4 bases. Germline loops: CDR1 SGHNT, CDR2 YYREEE (reference sequence). The length of the CDR3 is 13 residues. CDR3 DNA: TGTGCCAGCAGCTTGCCTGGCACAGATACGCAGTATTTT. Translated, it gives CASSLPGTDTQYF.

The chain combines TRBV27 with TRBJ2-7; 9 bases align to TRBD2. V trimming: 6 bases; J trimming: 5 bases; junction bases outside the gene matches: 14. Germline lookup yields CDR1 MNHEY and CDR2 SMNVEV (reference sequence). The CDR3 extends over 16 amino acids. CDR3 region: CASRVAGVGGTHEQYF. The CDR3 DNA reads as TGTGCCAGCAGAGTAGCGGGAGTAGGCGGGACCCACGAGCAGTACTTC.

The genes are TRBV28 and TRBJ2-7; 11 nucleotides align to TRBD1. CDR3 length: 15 residues. The V segment lost 8 bases and the J segment 5 bases; nucleotides outside the gene matches: 11. Germline CDR1 is MDHEN and CDR2 is SYDVKM. The CDR3 protein is CASLLAGQGGHEQYF. The CDR3 DNA is TGTGCCAGCCTCCTTGCGGGACAGGGGGGCCACGAGCAGTACTTC.

This clone appeared a single time. The gene calls are TRBV30 and TRBJ2-1, with D possibly being TRBD1 (7 bases). The CDR3 is made up of 13 amino acids. V lost 2 bases and J lost 3, with 8 bases in between. Germline lookup yields CDR1 GTSNPN and CDR2 SVGIG (reference sequence). CDR3 in amino acids: CAWSQGGYNEQFF. In DNA form, the CDR3 reads TGTGCCTGGAGTCAGGGGGGCTACAATGAGCAGTTCTTC. The variable domain in full, completed from reference TRBV30 and TRBJ2-1, reads SQTIHQWPATLVQPVGSPLSLECTVEGTSNPNLYWYRQAAGRGLQLLFYSVGIGQISSEVPQNLSASRPQDRQFILSSKKLLLSDSGFYLCAWSQGGYNEQFFGPGTRLTVL.

J is TRBJ1-4 and V is TRBV5-6, with TRBD1 matching 8 bases. The V segment lost 0 bases and the J segment 6 bases; nucleotides outside the gene matches: 7. This CDR3 has 16 residues. Germline V lookup: CDR1 SGHDT, CDR2 YYEEEE. The CDR3 nucleotides are TGTGCCAGCAGCTTGGTTTCGGGGACAGGTGATGAAAAACTGTTTTTT. It is translated as CASSLVSGTGDEKLFF.

This clone was seen a single time. The chain carries TRBV4-1 and TRBJ1-2; 8 nucleotides align to TRBD1. The CDR3 has 14 amino acids. V lost 0 bases to trimming and J lost 7 bases; unmatched junction nucleotides: 4. Looked up from germline, CDR1 is MGHRA and CDR2 is YSYEKL. The CDR3 DNA reads TGCGCCAGCAGCCAAGATACCAGGGGGCTTGGCTACACCTTC. It yields the protein CASSQDTRGLGYTF.

Concerning this clone: The same CDR3 also results from other DNA sequences found in this sample. This rearrangement joins TRBV5-1 to TRBJ1-3; no clear D. This CDR3 comprises 14 residues. Germline V gene sequence: CDR1 SGHRS, CDR2 YFSETQ. V lost 0 bases, J lost 0 bases, and 4 bases lay in between. CDR3 in amino acids: CASSLGSSGNTIYF. The CDR3 bases are TGCGCCAGCAGCTTGGGGAGCTCTGGAAACACCATATATTTT.

V is TRBV6-1 and J is TRBJ1-5, with 7 positions matching TRBD1. After removal of 7 bases from V and 6 bases from J, the junction contained 9 bases not matched to a gene. The CDR3 is 14 residues long. Germline V gene data show CDR1 as MNHNS and CDR2 as SASEGT. CDR3 residues: CASNPTGLGQPQHF. The CDR3 DNA follows: TGTGCCAGCAACCCGACAGGGTTAGGTCAGCCCCAGCATTTT.

The rearrangement links TRBV6-1 to TRBJ2-1; 10 bases agree with TRBD2. CDR3 length equals 16 residues. Germline V gives CDR1 MNHNS, CDR2 SASEGT. V gave up 4 bases and J gave up 4 bases; unmatched junction bases: 7. CDR3 residues: CASSGTSGFMYNEQFF. The CDR3 nucleotides read TGTGCCAGCAGTGGGACTAGCGGATTTATGTACAATGAGCAGTTCTTC.

This clone was observed once. V usage is TRBV5-1 and J usage is TRBJ2-1, with 7 bases aligning to TRBD2. Germline CDR1 SGHRS, CDR2 YFSETQ. V lost 4 bases, J lost 0 bases, and 7 bases stayed unmatched. This CDR3 is built from 16 residues. The CDR3 loop reads CASSTFSGFSYNEQFF. CDR3 nucleotide sequence: TGCGCCAGCAGCACGTTTAGCGGGTTCTCCTACAATGAGCAGTTCTTC.

There are a few counts of this clone. V and J are TRBV19 and TRBJ2-3, with 9 bases aligning to TRBD2. The CDR3 is made up of 18 amino acids. The junction had 16 bases not matched to a gene; V was cut back by 6 bases and J by 3 bases. The germline V gene has CDR1 LNHDA and CDR2 SQIVND (reference sequence). The DNA of the CDR3 is TGTGCCAGTAGCCTACAGGGGTTCAGCGGGAGGAAGACAGATACGCAGTATTTT. Amino acid sequence: CASSLQGFSGRKTDTQYF.

This clone has just a few counts. This chain connects TRBV19 to TRBJ1-2; possible D gene TRBD1, 5 bases. Germline lookup yields CDR1 LNHDA and CDR2 SQIVND (reference sequence). With 3 bases removed from V and 6 bases from J, the gap between germline ends came to 14 bases. The CDR3 is 14 residues long. The CDR3, as DNA: TGTGCCAGTAGTATTGCCCGAACAGGTAATGGCTACACCTTC. Its protein is CASSIARTGNGYTF.

This CDR3 reads CASSVDLSYEQYF. The CDR3 coding sequence is TGCGCCAGCAGCGTGGACCTCTCCTACGAGCAGTACTTC. V and J are TRBV5-1 and TRBJ2-5; D uncertain. TRBJ2-7 matches the DNA end more closely, so the J call is doubtful. The V gene's germline CDR1 is SGHRS and CDR2 YFSETQ. The CDR3 has 13 residues.

This chain joins TRBV10-1 and TRBJ2-1; D gene uncertain. The CDR3 sequence is 11 residues long. V dropped 5 bases and J dropped 14 bases, with 13 bases sitting between them. Germline V CDR1 and CDR2: WNHNN, SYGVQD (reference sequence). The CDR3, as DNA: TGCGCCAGCAGTCCTGAGGAGAAAAAGTTCTTC. This sequence encodes CASSPEEKKFF.

This clone appeared a single time. The chain combines TRBV30 with TRBJ2-7, with 8 bases fitting TRBD1. This CDR3 has 13 amino acids. The germline V gene encodes CDR1 GTSNPN and CDR2 SVGIG (reference sequence). V shed 8 bases, J shed 5 bases, and the junction held 11 bases outside the gene matches. CDR3 nucleotide sequence: TGTGCCGGCAGAAAAGCAGGGGGCAACGAGCAGTACTTC. Protein: CAGRKAGGNEQYF.

The gene calls are TRBV27 and TRBJ1-1; D possibly corresponds to TRBD1 (6 bases). V was pared by 4 bases and J by 0 bases, with 9 bases between. Germline lookup yields CDR1 MNHEY and CDR2 SMNVEV (reference sequence). The CDR3 length is 14 residues. CDR3 sequence (DNA): TGTGCCAGCAGTTATCAGGGGCTGAACACTGAAGCTTTCTTT. Its translation is CASSYQGLNTEAFF.

This chain uses TRBV7-8 with TRBJ2-7; TRBD1 aligns across 7 bases. CDR1 and CDR2 (germline): SGHVS, FQNEAQ. This CDR3 is built from 13 residues. J gave up 6 bases and V 1 base, and 3 bases lay outside the gene matches. Written as DNA, the CDR3 is TGTGCCAGCAGCTTAGGGGACAGTCTCGAGCAGTACTTC. Its translation: CASSLGDSLEQYF.

This chain uses TRBV6-5 with TRBJ1-2; tentatively, D is TRBD1 (5 bases). V gave up 0 bases and J gave up 4 bases, with 9 bases separating them. The CDR3 has 14 amino acids. The germline V gene encodes CDR1 MNHEY and CDR2 SVGAGI. CDR3 in amino acids: CASSYSAGIYGYTF. In DNA form, the CDR3 reads TGTGCCAGCAGTTACTCGGCAGGGATCTATGGCTACACCTTC.

The chain couples TRBV5-5 to TRBJ1-5; unclear D gene. Germline assignment: CDR1 SGHKS and CDR2 YYEKEE (reference sequence). The CDR3 totals 13 residues. Deletions cut 0 bases from V and 8 bases from J, with 9 bases between. The CDR3 DNA reads as TGTGCCAGCAGCTTGGACCCTATGGAGCCCCAGCATTTT. Its protein product is CASSLDPMEPQHF.

This rearrangement joins TRBV10-2 to TRBJ2-7; 8 nucleotides line up with TRBD2. The CDR3 totals 17 residues. Germline V gene sequence: CDR1 WSHSY, CDR2 SAAADI. The J segment lost 2 bases and the V segment lost 2 bases, leaving 11 bases of the junction unmatched. The CDR3 DNA sequence: TGCGCCAGCAGTGAGCTTCCAACTAGCGGCACGACCTACGAGCAGTACTTC. Encoded protein: CASSELPTSGTTYEQYF.

V usage is TRBV19 and J usage is TRBJ1-5; a possible D gene is TRBD1 (5 bases). Between the trimmed V and J ends, which lost 4 bases and 0 bases, there was a span of 7 bases. The CDR3 is made up of 14 amino acids. Germline V gene lookup returns CDR1 LNHDA and CDR2 SQIVND (reference sequence). CDR3 protein: CASSRQFSNQPQHF. Here the CDR3 DNA reads TGTGCCAGTAGTAGACAGTTTAGCAATCAGCCCCAGCATTTT.

This clone was found a few times. Within the sample, other DNA sequences also encode this same CDR3. The V and J genes are TRBV5-1 and TRBJ2-1; 11 nucleotides align to TRBD2. The CDR3 contains 16 residues. V shed 4 bases, J shed 3 bases, and the junction held 6 bases outside the gene matches. In germline, CDR1 is SGHRS, CDR2 YFSETQ. The CDR3 loop reads CASSILAGVVYNEQFF. CDR3 bases: TGCGCCAGCAGCATACTAGCGGGAGTAGTCTACAATGAGCAGTTCTTC.